The T cell receptor (beta chain) described here comes from a study of T cell responses to AZD1222 COVID-19 vaccine. This CDR3 has 13 amino acids. Germline lookup yields CDR1 SEHNR and CDR2 FQNEAQ (reference sequence). With 1 base removed from V and 7 bases from J, the gap between germline ends came to 8 bases. This clone was counted a single time. The sample has other DNA sequences that encode this CDR3 too. Sequencing used immunoSEQ multiplex PCR; TCRdb keeps in-frame clones, though not all of them. The sample consists of some 110,000 clones, around nine tenths of them appearing once. The sample was peripheral blood, taken on day 0 of AZD1222 vaccination. The chain carries TRBV7-9 and TRBJ1-5; maybe TRBD1 (5 bases). This sequence was found in an adult in good health. The CDR3 region has the DNA TGTGCCAGCAGCTTAGACAGGTCCCAGCCCCAGCATTTT. Protein sequence: CASSLDRSQPQHF. Combining the CDR3 with reference TRBV7-9 and TRBJ1-5 gives the whole variable domain DTGVSQNPRHKITKRGQNVTFRCDPISEHNRLYWYRQTLGQGPEFLTYFQNEAQLEKSRLLSDRFSAERPKGSFSTLEIQRTEQGDSAMYLCASSLDRSQPQHFGDGTRLSIL.